This note documents a single TCR beta chain sequence. The lymph nodes were axillary draining lymph nodes from breast cancer patients. The data originate from a study of breast tumors, draining lymph nodes, adjacent tissues. The V end was cut by 6 bases, the J end by 3 bases, with 10 bases between. The CDR3 length is 13 residues. The germline V gene encodes CDR1 KGHDR and CDR2 SFDVKD. TCRdb re-called the multiplex PCR reads through MiXCR, storing one row per CDR3 protein. This sample carries about 150,000 distinct CDR3 sequences, roughly 33% of them seen once, and the ten largest clones take around 2.3%.

The V and J genes are TRBV24-1 and TRBJ2-5, with D possibly called TRBD1 or TRBD2 (5 bases each). The sample was axillary lymph node tissue. The clonotype originates from a female donor with breast cancer. Some clones in this sample may be carry-over from other donors' samples. CDR3 DNA sequence: TGTGCCACCAGTAGGGGACCTGAAGAGACCCAGTACTTC. Protein sequence: CATSRGPEETQYF.